Presented here are 16 T cell receptor beta chains from one specimen sequenced in a study of long-term antiretroviral therapy in people with HIV. The assay used was immunoSEQ (version v3.0), run at survey level. Generated by immunoSEQ multiplex PCR, the TCRdb table keeps only in-frame clones and is missing some. Here the sample spans roughly 17,000 clones, approximately 85% being singletons. The starting material was unsorted PBMCs, obtained 0.5 years after starting antiretroviral therapy. These TCRs come from a woman in her thirties or forties with HIV.

The chain's CDR3 is CASSVMEEKDNEQFF. The CDR3 region has the DNA TGTGCCAGCAGTGTAATGGAAGAAAAGGACAATGAGCAGTTCTTC. The chain employs TRBV2 and TRBJ2-1; D unclear. V lost 4 bases and J lost 5, with 15 bases in between. The length of the CDR3 is 15 residues. CDR1 and CDR2 (germline): SNHLY, FYNNEI.

The chain carries TRBV11-2 and TRBJ2-5; no definite D call. Germline V gives CDR1 SGHAT, CDR2 FQNNGV. The length of the CDR3 is 14 residues. V was trimmed by 2 bases and J by 3 bases, leaving 10 bases between them. In nucleotides, the CDR3 is TGTGCCAGCAGCTTAATAACCCATGAAGAGACCCAGTACTTC. Encoded protein: CASSLITHEETQYF.

The table lists this clone with a count of one. This chain links TRBV9 with TRBJ1-2; D is unresolved. The germline V gene has CDR1 SGDLS and CDR2 YYNGEE. Trimming removed 0 bases at V and 3 bases at J, with 6 bases between. CDR3 size: 13 residues. Here the CDR3 reads CASSVEGYYGYTF. The CDR3 DNA is TGTGCCAGCAGCGTAGAAGGATACTATGGCTACACCTTC. Looking up the rest from reference TRBV9 and TRBJ1-2 gives the full variable domain: DSGVTQTPKHLITATGQRVTLRCSPRSGDLSVYWYQQSLDQGLQFLIQYYNGEERAKGNILERFSAQQFPDLHSELNLSSLELGDSALYFCASSVEGYYGYTFGSGTRLTVV.

The genes are TRBV14 and TRBJ2-5; tentatively, D is TRBD2 (5 bases). The CDR3 contains 17 residues. CDR1 and CDR2 from the germline V gene are SGHDN and FVKESK. V was cut by 4 bases and J by 1 base, with 19 bases left in between. CDR3 bases: TGTGCCAGCAGCCTACAGCGGCGCAGACAACGCCAAGAGACCCAGTACTTC. It is translated as CASSLQRRRQRQETQYF. Supplemented by reference TRBV14 and TRBJ2-5, the full variable domain reads EAGVTQFPSHSVIEKGQTVTLRCDPISGHDNLYWYRRVMGKEIKFLLHFVKESKQDESGMPNNRFLAERTGGTYSTLKVQPAELEDSGVYFCASSLQRRRQRQETQYFGPGTRLLVL.

This chain uses TRBV7-2 with TRBJ2-3; TRBD2 aligns across 8 bases. CDR1 and CDR2 from the germline V gene are SGHTA and FQGNSA. The CDR3 totals 14 residues. V gave up 4 bases and J gave up 7 bases; unmatched junction bases: 7. This chain's CDR3 is CASSSGGNANTQYF. CDR3 DNA sequence: TGTGCCAGCAGCTCGGGAGGGAATGCGAATACGCAGTATTTT. Full variable domain (rest looked up from reference TRBV7-2 and TRBJ2-3): GAGVSQSPSNKVTEKGKDVELRCDPISGHTALYWYRQSLGQGLEFLIYFQGNSAPDKSGLPSDRFSAERTGGSVSTLTIQRTQQEDSAVYLCASSSGGNANTQYFGPGTRLTVL.

The chain joins TRBV29-1 to TRBJ1-1; D possibly corresponds to TRBD1 (6 bases). The germline V and J ends were trimmed by 1 base and 0 bases, with 9 bases remaining between them. The CDR3 extends over 14 amino acids. Germline V lookup: CDR1 SQVTM, CDR2 ANQGSEA. The CDR3 sequence: CSVEARGLNTEAFF. The CDR3 DNA reads TGCAGCGTTGAAGCCAGGGGCTTGAACACTGAAGCTTTCTTT.

The V call is TRBV7-2, the J call TRBJ2-5; no firm D call. The CDR3 consists of 11 residues. CDR1 is SGHTA and CDR2 is FQGNSA in the germline V gene. The ends were cut back, 5 bases at V and 3 bases at J, with 4 bases in the middle. The CDR3 nucleotides are TGTGCCAGCAGCAGAGAAGAGACCCAGTACTTC. Encoded protein: CASSREETQYF.

V is TRBV25-1 and J is TRBJ2-1, with 10 bases identical to TRBD2. From germline, CDR1 is MGHDK and CDR2 SYGVNS. The J segment lost 7 bases and the V segment lost 5 bases, leaving 8 bases of the junction unmatched. The CDR3 sequence is 15 residues long. CDR3 nucleotide sequence: TGTGCCAGCAGTTCCGGGACTAGCGTGATAAATGAGCAGTTCTTC. Its translation: CASSSGTSVINEQFF.

The rearrangement uses TRBV28 and TRBJ2-5, with D possibly matching TRBD1 (6 bases). The germline V gene has CDR1 MDHEN and CDR2 SYDVKM. Trimming shortened V by 4 bases and J by 0 bases, and 18 bases separated the two germline ends. The CDR3 is 17 residues long. CDR3 DNA: TGTGCCAGCAGTTCCCTCAAGACAGGCCTGTACCAAGAGACCCAGTACTTC. The encoded protein is CASSSLKTGLYQETQYF.

The rearrangement joins TRBV29-1 to TRBJ2-7; 7 bases match TRBD1. V shed 2 bases, J shed 6 bases, and the junction held 7 bases outside the gene matches. In germline, CDR1 is SQVTM, CDR2 ANQGSEA. This CDR3 has 13 residues. The CDR3 DNA reads TGCAGCGTTGAAACAGGGGATCAGGGCGAGCAGTACTTC. Amino acid sequence: CSVETGDQGEQYF.

This clone showed up just a few times. The V call is TRBV4-1, the J call TRBJ1-2, with 12 bases fitting TRBD1. V lost 1 base and J lost 7; bases outside the gene matches: 4. The CDR3 length is 15 residues. The V gene's germline CDR1 is MGHRA and CDR2 YSYEKL. Written as DNA, the CDR3 is TGCGCCAGCAGCCAAGGGGACAGGGGGCTAAGTGGCTACACCTTC. Protein: CASSQGDRGLSGYTF.

The chain joins TRBV6-1 to TRBJ2-7; TRBD2 matches at 8 bases. There are 13 residues in the CDR3. Germline CDR1 MNHNS, CDR2 SASEGT. After removal of 7 bases from V and 3 bases from J, the junction contained 5 bases not matched to a gene. CDR3 sequence (DNA): TGTGCCAGCACCGGGGGGGGCGGCTACGAGCAGTACTTC. It translates to CASTGGGGYEQYF.

This clone has just one count. This chain's CDR3 is CASSLGGHLNTGELFF. CDR3 in DNA: TGTGCCAGCAGCTTAGGCGGACACCTGAACACCGGGGAGCTGTTTTTT. The chain couples TRBV11-1 to TRBJ2-2; D is possibly TRBD1 (5 bases). The germline CDR1 and CDR2 sequences are SGHAT and FQDESV (reference sequence). The CDR3 extends over 16 amino acids. The germline V and J ends were trimmed by 1 base and 1 base, with 10 bases remaining between them. Based on the CDR3 plus reference TRBV11-1 and TRBJ2-2, the full variable domain is EAEVAQSPRYKITEKSQAVAFWCDPISGHATLYWYRQILGQGPELLVQFQDESVVDDSQLPKDRFSAERLKGVDSTLKIQPAELGDSAMYLCASSLGGHLNTGELFFGEGSRLTVL.

This clone was recorded once. V gene TRBV10-3 combines with J gene TRBJ2-3, with D possibly matching TRBD1 (6 bases). CDR1 and CDR2 (germline): ENHRY, SYGVKD. V was trimmed by 4 bases and J by 4 bases, leaving 6 bases between them. The CDR3 consists of 12 residues. Here the CDR3 reads CAISGQADTQYF. The CDR3 DNA reads as TGTGCCATCAGTGGACAGGCAGATACGCAGTATTTT.

This chain connects TRBV7-9 to TRBJ2-7, with a weak D call TRBD2 (5 bases). The V and J ends lost 5 bases and 7 bases respectively, with 9 bases between them. The CDR3 spans 11 residues. Germline CDR1 reads SEHNR; CDR2 reads FQNEAQ (reference sequence). The CDR3 sequence: CASSPTGEQYF. As DNA, the CDR3 is TGTGCCAGCAGCCCTACGGGGGAGCAGTACTTC.

The chain joins TRBV5-8 to TRBJ2-5; D is uncertain. CDR1 and CDR2 from the germline V gene are SGHTS and YDEGEE. This CDR3 comprises 14 residues. V dropped 6 bases and J dropped 9 bases, with 21 bases sitting between them. The CDR3 DNA sequence: TGTGCCAGCATCCTCGGGTCGGTCGAACGGGCCCAGTACTTC. This translates into CASILGSVERAQYF. The variable domain in full, completed from reference TRBV5-8 and TRBJ2-5, reads EAGVTQSPTHLIKTRGQQATLRCSPISGHTSVYWYQQALGLGLQFLLWYDEGEERNRGNFPPRFSGRQFPNYSSELNVNALELEDSALYLCASILGSVERAQYFGPGTRLLVL.